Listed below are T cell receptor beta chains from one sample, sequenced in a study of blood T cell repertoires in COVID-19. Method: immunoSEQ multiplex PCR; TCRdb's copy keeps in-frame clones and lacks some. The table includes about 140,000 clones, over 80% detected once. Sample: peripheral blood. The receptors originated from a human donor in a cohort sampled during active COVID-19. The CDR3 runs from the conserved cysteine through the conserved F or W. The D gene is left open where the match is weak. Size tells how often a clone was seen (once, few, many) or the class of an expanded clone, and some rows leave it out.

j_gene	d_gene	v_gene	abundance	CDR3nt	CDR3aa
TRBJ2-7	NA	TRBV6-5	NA	TGTGCCAGCGGAGGGGCAGGGGGCTACGAGCAGTACTTC	CASGGAGGYEQYF
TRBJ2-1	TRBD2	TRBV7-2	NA	TGTGCCAGCAGCTTAGCCAAACTAGCGGGAGTACGGGATGAGCAGTTCTTC	CASSLAKLAGVRDEQFF
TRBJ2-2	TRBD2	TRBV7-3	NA	TGTGCCAGCAGCTTAAACCCTAGCGGGAACACCGGGGAGCTGTTTTTT	CASSLNPSGNTGELFF
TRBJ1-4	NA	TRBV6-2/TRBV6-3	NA	TGTGCCAGCAGCCCCGCCGGTGTGGATGAAAAACTGTTTTTT	CASSPAGVDEKLFF
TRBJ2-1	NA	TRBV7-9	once	TGTGCCAGCAGCCCGCCTCGGGTAGCAGCATACAATGAGCAGTTCTTC	CASSPPRVAAYNEQFF
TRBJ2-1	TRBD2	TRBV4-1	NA	TGCGCCAGCAGCCAGGCTTGGACTAGCGGAGGGGAGGTCTCCAATGAGCAGTTCTTC	CASSQAWTSGGEVSNEQFF
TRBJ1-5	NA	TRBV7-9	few	TGTGCCAGCAGCTCAGGGGTGTTAGGCGAGCCCCAGCATTTT	CASSSGVLGEPQHF
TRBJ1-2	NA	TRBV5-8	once	TGTGCCAGCAGCTTGGGAACTGCGTACTATGGCTACACCTTC	CASSLGTAYYGYTF
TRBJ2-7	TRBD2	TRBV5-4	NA	TGTGCCAGCAGCGCACTAGCGCCGAAATACTACGAGCAGTACTTC	CASSALAPKYYEQYF
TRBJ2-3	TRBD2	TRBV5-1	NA	TGCGCCAGCAGCTTGGGACGGGGGGGTACAGATACGCAGTATTTT	CASSLGRGGTDTQYF
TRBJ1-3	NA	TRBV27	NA	TGTGCCAGCAGTTTCAACGGACCAGGGTATGGAAACACCATATATTTT	CASSFNGPGYGNTIYF
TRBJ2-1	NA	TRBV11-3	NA	TGTGCCAGCAGCTTAGACACGGTCAATGAGCAGTTCTTC	CASSLDTVNEQFF
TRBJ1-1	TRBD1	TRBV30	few	TGTGCCTGGGACAGGGGGGGATTGGCTGAAGCTTTCTTT	CAWDRGGLAEAFF
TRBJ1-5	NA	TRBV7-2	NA	TGTGCCAGCAGCTTAGGGCGGGGCCAGCCCCAGCATTTT	CASSLGRGQPQHF
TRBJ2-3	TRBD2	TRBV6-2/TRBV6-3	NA	TGTGCCAGCAGTTACGGCCTAGCGGGAGTGGATACGCAGTATTTT	CASSYGLAGVDTQYF
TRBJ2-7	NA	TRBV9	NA	TGTGCCAGCAGCCAGCGACTAGGAAGCATCGAGCAGTACTTC	CASSQRLGSIEQYF